The present entry profiles one T cell receptor beta chain with its context. This entry is derived from a study of cytotoxic CD8 clonotypes in ibrutinib-treated CLL. On the study more broadly: By median roughly 69 months, 12 had progressed and approximately 15 stayed remitted; responses had been 2 complete and about 25 partial.

Measured with immunoSEQ multiplex PCR; TCRdb has only the in-frame clones, and not every one. The repertoire includes roughly 47,000 clones, around half of them detected once, and 32% sits in the top ten. The CDR3 is 13 amino acids. The V end lost 2 bases, the J end lost 2 bases, and 7 bases lay between the germline ends. Per the germline V gene, CDR1 is SGDLS and CDR2 is YYNGEE. The sequence derives from a human donor with chronic lymphocytic leukemia. Material: PBMCs, obtained after 12 months of ibrutinib treatment. The chain is built from TRBV9 and TRBJ2-5; D ambiguous. The CDR3, as DNA: TGTGCCAGCAGCGTGACTCCTCAAGAGACCCAGTACTTC. Translated, it gives CASSVTPQETQYF.